This T cell receptor (beta chain) was observed in a study of identical twins. Regarding the study as a whole: Clonotypes of the beta chain that were abundant in cord blood carried fewer insertions (memory repertoires showed none). Model-predicted out-of-frame TCR alpha sharing fell below observed values in monozygotic twins. Twins' excess sharing was less marked for out-of-frame beta sequences.

Template switching added a universal primer site, and cDNA bore unique molecular identifiers. TCRdb independently ran MiXCR on the 5' RACE reads; one entry per CDR3 protein. The data contain under 300,000 distinct CDR3 sequences, about 8% of them singletons. This clonotype was found a few times. What it binds is not known. The sample was also reused in another study, on yellow fever vaccine responses in identical twins.

This TCR was recovered from a woman younger than 35 in good health. The sample was CD8+ T cells sorted from blood.

The CDR3 spells CASSIGQGAWEQYF. The CDR3 DNA is TGTGCCAGTAGTATTGGACAGGGGGCGTGGGAGCAGTACTTC. The V call is TRBV19, the J call TRBJ2-7; 11 bases are a match to TRBD1. CDR1 is LNHDA, CDR2 SQIVND, per germline (reference sequence). The CDR3 covers 14 residues. Trimming took 3 bases from V and 7 from J; bases not matched to a gene: 5. Complete variable domain (other parts from reference TRBV19 and TRBJ2-7): DGGITQSPKYLFRKEGQNVTLSCEQNLNHDAMYWYRQDPGQGLRLIYYSQIVNDFQKGDIAEGYSVSREKKESFPLTVTSAQKNPTAFYLCASSIGQGAWEQYFGPGTRLTVT.